This T cell receptor (beta chain) was captured in a study of blood T cell repertoires in COVID-19 (dated by TCRdb to 2018 to 2020). Background on the whole study: Samples from collaborators originated in the United States, Italy and Spain and spanned both the acute and convalescent phases of COVID-19. The prospective study material was composed of cDNA or gDNA derived from T cells, B-cell-depleted T cells, or PBMCs. Deeply sampled blood TCRbeta repertoires from subjects exposed to, actively infected with, or recovered from COVID-19 were included in the dataset. The repertoires were released in a freely available public database intended as a resource for research on the immune response to SARS-CoV-2. Samples came from the ongoing ImmuneRACE study (first 160 participants) plus 1,254 subjects from 6 global collaborators. The sample metadata nearly always contained a de-identified subject ID, COVID-19 status, age in years and sex. HLA class I and class II types, where available, came from metadata supplied by the sample provider rather than from assay-based typing. The study at large found these results: The quantity of clinical and demographic metadata differed by source and by participant and was supplied without curation.

Between the V and J ends, shortened by 0 bases and 0 bases respectively, the junction contains 8 bases. CDR1 is given as LNHNV and CDR2 as YYDKDF, both from the germline V gene (reference sequence). From its cysteine to its phenylalanine, the CDR3 spans 16 amino acids. Only the CDR3 DNA stays, 48 bases, in frame from base 1. On this clone: Its antigen is unknown. The input lacks base qualities; no much larger clone sits a single base away.

TCRbeta CDR3 regions were amplified from genomic DNA by means of the immunoSEQ Assay, a bias-controlled multiplex PCR. The authors' pipeline ran thus. The number of nucleated cells in each sample was estimated by amplification of reference gene primers within the assay. To quantify the absolute abundance of each unique TCRbeta CDR3 rearrangement, sequence reads were collapsed and filtered. For each sample, productive Simpson clonality was calculated as the square root of Simpson's diversity index across productive rearrangements. The table was pulled from immuneACCESS by TCRdb, which kept in-frame rearrangements only. Such tables lose some clones; where checked, under half of the loss comes from unresolved V genes, and the rest has no known cause. The V and J calls and clone size were taken over from that table, and D and trimming were inferred from the DNA. This sample lists some 430,000 clones; 80% to 95% were detected once. About 0.6% of the sample is taken by the ten largest.

Participants in the prospective study were enrolled through a virtual design, were aged about 18 to 90 years, and lived in fewer than 30 United States geographic areas. Cohort assignment in the prospective study relied on participant-reported clinical history from a screening survey and a study questionnaire. ImmuneRACE Cohort 3 recovered participants were defined by two consecutive negative NP/OP PCR tests, healthcare professional clearance, or symptom resolution. Each participant in the prospective study had whole blood, serum and a nasopharyngeal or oropharyngeal swab collected by mobile phlebotomists. Over an approximately 2-month period, participants in the prospective study had the option of providing additional blood draws and questionnaires. Before DNA extraction, prospective study blood samples were shipped either frozen or at room temperature.

The sample was PBMCs or T cells enriched from blood (not recorded which). The sequence was collected from a man aged 18 to 30 who had recovered from COVID-19. The receptor chain draws on TRBV15 and TRBJ1-4; perhaps TRBD1 is the D gene, with 5 bases matching. The CDR3 region has the sequence CATSRDRGATNEKLFF. The DNA reads TGTGCCACCAGCAGAGATCGGGGGGCAACTAATGAAAAACTGTTTTTT. Joined to the reference TRBV15 and TRBJ1-4 proteins, this CDR3 gives the full variable domain: DAMVIQNPRYQVTQFGKPVTLSCSQTLNHNVMYWYQQKSSQAPKLLFHYYDKDFNNEADTPDNFQSRRPNTSFCFLDIRSPGLGDTAMYLCATSRDRGATNEKLFFGSGTQLSVL.